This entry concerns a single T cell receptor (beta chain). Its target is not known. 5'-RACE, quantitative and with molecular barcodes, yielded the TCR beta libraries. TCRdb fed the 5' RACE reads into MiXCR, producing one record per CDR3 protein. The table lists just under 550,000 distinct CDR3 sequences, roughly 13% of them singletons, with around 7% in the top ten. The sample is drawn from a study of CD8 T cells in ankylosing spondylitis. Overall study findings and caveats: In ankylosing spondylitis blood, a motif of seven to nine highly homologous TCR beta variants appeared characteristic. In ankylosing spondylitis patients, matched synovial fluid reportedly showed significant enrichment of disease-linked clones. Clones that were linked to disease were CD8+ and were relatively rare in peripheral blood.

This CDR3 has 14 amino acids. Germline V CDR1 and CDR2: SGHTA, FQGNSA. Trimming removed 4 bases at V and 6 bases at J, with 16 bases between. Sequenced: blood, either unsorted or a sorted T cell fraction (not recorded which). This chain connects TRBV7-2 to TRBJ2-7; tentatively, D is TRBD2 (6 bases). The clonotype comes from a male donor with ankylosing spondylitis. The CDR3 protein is CASSSGTWRGEQYF. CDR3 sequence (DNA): TGTGCCAGCAGCTCCGGGACCTGGCGGGGCGAGCAGTACTTC.